The 15 T cell receptor beta chains below were found in one sample sequenced in a study of T cells in Graves' hyperthyroidism and ophthalmopathy. TCR beta CDR3 regions were amplified from RNA. First-round RT-PCR with HTBI primers amplified the TCR CDR3 region. TCRdb reprocessed the multiplex PCR reads via MiXCR and lists one record per CDR3 protein. The sample records hundreds of thousands of distinct CDR3 sequences, around 13% being singletons. Sequencing was performed on blood. The receptors were gathered from a woman aged 18-29 years with Graves' hyperthyroidism.

The chain combines TRBV7-9 with TRBJ1-4, with 7 bases lining up with TRBD1. Per germline, CDR1 SEHNR and CDR2 FQNEAQ (reference sequence). The CDR3 is 15 residues long. Unmatched junction bases numbered 11, after V lost 5 bases and J lost 8 bases. CDR3 DNA sequence: TGTGCCAGCAGCCCTCCCGGGACAGTGGAGGAAAAACTGTTTTTT. Amino acids: CASSPPGTVEEKLFF.

There are many counts of this clonotype. Written as DNA, the CDR3 is TGTGCCAGCAGCCAGGTTGGCCCCTACGAGCAGTACTTC. Its translation is CASSQVGPYEQYF. The chain couples TRBV3-1 to TRBJ2-7; no definite D call. Germline loops: CDR1 LGHDT, CDR2 YNNKEL (reference sequence). The CDR3 has 13 residues. V lost 3 bases and J lost 2, with 8 bases in between.

The V and J genes are TRBV7-3 and TRBJ2-1, with D perhaps matching TRBD2 (5 bases). The V gene lost 5 bases and the J gene lost 7 bases, with 18 bases spanning the gap. This CDR3 has 15 amino acids. The germline V gene encodes CDR1 SGHTA and CDR2 FQGTGA. Here the CDR3 reads CASSEAGKTINEQFF. In DNA, the CDR3 is TGTGCCAGCAGCGAGGCGGGCAAGACTATTAATGAGCAGTTCTTC.

This clonotype was counted between two and nine times. V usage is TRBV9 and J usage is TRBJ2-3, with D possibly being TRBD2 (6 bases). Trimming removed 1 base from V and 1 base from J, with 13 bases in between. The germline V gene encodes CDR1 SGDLS and CDR2 YYNGEE. The CDR3 contains 16 residues. Written as DNA, the CDR3 is TGTGCCAGCAGCGTATTTCCGGGAGTAGGCACAGATACGCAGTATTTT. Translating gives CASSVFPGVGTDTQYF.

This clonotype was counted many times. This sequence joins TRBV20-1 and TRBJ2-1; perhaps TRBD2 as D (7 bases). Germline CDR1 reads DFQATT; CDR2 reads SNEGSKA (reference sequence). This CDR3 is 11 amino acids long. Trimming stripped 6 bases from V and 9 bases from J, with 12 bases between. This CDR3 reads CSAPGGAEQFF. Here the CDR3 DNA reads TGCAGTGCCCCGGGGGGCGCTGAGCAGTTCTTC.

The chain combines TRBV15 with TRBJ1-5; D is undetermined. Germline V gene lookup returns CDR1 LNHNV and CDR2 YYDKDF (reference sequence). V was shortened by 0 bases and J by 1 base, with 13 bases between the two germline ends. The CDR3 spans 17 residues. This CDR3 reads CATSRDRSPESNQPQHF. The CDR3 DNA reads as TGTGCCACCAGCAGAGATCGGTCCCCGGAAAGCAATCAGCCCCAGCATTTT.

This clonotype has a count of ten or more. The chain links TRBV6-5 to TRBJ2-7; TRBD1 matches at 11 bases. Germline assignment: CDR1 MNHEY and CDR2 SVGAGI. J gave up 3 bases and V 2 bases, and 0 bases lay outside the gene matches. The CDR3 spans 14 residues. The DNA for the CDR3 is TGTGCCAGCAGTTACGGGACAGGGGGCTACGAGCAGTACTTC. Encoded protein: CASSYGTGGYEQYF.

This clonotype was recorded many times. The chain has TRBV29-1 and TRBJ2-5, with TRBD2 matching 16 bases. Germline V gene sequence: CDR1 SQVTM, CDR2 ANQGSEA. This CDR3 region has 17 residues. V lost 4 bases, J lost 5 bases, and 10 bases stayed unmatched. CDR3 nucleotide sequence: TGCAGCGTTGCGGGGACTAGCGGGAGGGCCGACTGGGAGACCCAGTACTTC. Its protein is CSVAGTSGRADWETQYF. Variable domain in full (rest from reference TRBV29-1 and TRBJ2-5): SAVISQKPSRDICQRGTSLTIQCQVDSQVTMMFWYRQQPGQSLTLIATANQGSEATYESGFVIDKFPISRPNLTFSTLTVSNMSPEDSSIYLCSVAGTSGRADWETQYFGPGTRLLVL.

There are a few counts of this clonotype. The chain combines TRBV30 with TRBJ1-3, with D uncertain. Trimming left V 5 bases short and J 2 bases short, with 10 bases between. CDR1 and CDR2 (germline): GTSNPN, SVGIG (reference sequence). CDR3 length: 13 amino acids. In nucleotides, the CDR3 is TGTGCCTGGGCACGGTCGGCTGGAAACACCATATATTTT. Residues: CAWARSAGNTIYF.

This clonotype has only a few counts. The chain couples TRBV7-9 to TRBJ2-7; D gene unclear. The CDR3 runs to 13 residues. The germline CDR1 and CDR2 sequences are SEHNR and FQNEAQ (reference sequence). The V end was cut by 4 bases, the J end by 6 bases, with 13 bases between. The DNA of the CDR3 is TGTGCCAGCAGCTCCCTTGTAAGCTCCGAGCAGTACTTC. Encoded protein: CASSSLVSSEQYF. The variable domain in full, completed from reference TRBV7-9 and TRBJ2-7, reads DTGVSQNPRHKITKRGQNVTFRCDPISEHNRLYWYRQTLGQGPEFLTYFQNEAQLEKSRLLSDRFSAERPKGSFSTLEIQRTEQGDSAMYLCASSSLVSSEQYFGPGTRLTVT.

As for this clonotype: The junction shows a germline mismatch at one end, possibly a read error. This sequence joins TRBV7-8 and TRBJ2-1, with 7 positions matching TRBD2. This CDR3 comprises 18 residues. Germline assignment: CDR1 SGHVS and CDR2 FQNEAQ. DNA of the CDR3: TGTGCCAGCAGGAAAGTTCGGGTGGGCGGGAGTACCGACAATGAGCAGTCCTTC. Translating gives CASRKVRVGGSTDNEQSF.

This clonotype was picked up many times. This chain joins TRBV7-2 and TRBJ2-7; 11 bases fit TRBD2. CDR3 length: 15 amino acids. V lost 5 bases and J lost 5; bases outside the gene matches: 8. The V gene's germline CDR1 is SGHTA and CDR2 FQGNSA. The CDR3 DNA is TGTGCCAGCAGCAGATCTAGCGGGAGGCCCCACGAGCAGTACTTC. It translates to CASSRSSGRPHEQYF.

This rearrangement joins TRBV7-9 to TRBJ2-3; D is unresolved. This CDR3 contains 14 residues. The germline CDR1 and CDR2 sequences are SEHNR and FQNEAQ (reference sequence). Trimming took 5 bases from V and 2 from J, leaving 11 bases between them. The CDR3 sequence is CASSRGQPTDTQYF. CDR3 nucleotide sequence: TGTGCCAGCAGCCGAGGTCAACCCACAGATACGCAGTATTTT.

The rearrangement joins TRBV20-1 to TRBJ1-1; D not certain. The germline CDR1 and CDR2 sequences are DFQATT and SNEGSKA (reference sequence). The CDR3 runs to 14 residues. Trimming removed 0 bases at V and 1 base at J, with 9 bases between. The CDR3 spells CSARDIGSNTEAFF. CDR3 in DNA: TGCAGTGCTAGAGATATAGGGTCGAACACTGAAGCTTTCTTT.

There are many counts of this clonotype. The V call is TRBV12-3 or TRBV12-4, the J call TRBJ2-1; 12 positions agree with TRBD2. The CDR3 totals 19 residues. The J segment lost 5 bases and the V segment lost 5 bases, leaving 16 bases of the junction unmatched. DNA of the CDR3: TGTGCCAGCAGTCCACTGACTGGGGGACTAGCGGGTCTCCACAATGAGCAGTTCTTC. This translates into CASSPLTGGLAGLHNEQFF.